What follows describes a single T cell receptor beta chain. V dropped 0 bases and J dropped 4 bases, with 18 bases sitting between them. Germline V gene lookup returns CDR1 LGHNA and CDR2 YSLEER. The CDR3 extends over 17 amino acids. The data were taken from a study of blood T cell repertoires in COVID-19. Original analysis: Reference gene primer amplification yielded estimated nucleated cell counts. The assay was immunoSEQ multiplex PCR, and TCRdb's table has in-frame clones only and misses some. The DNA was the basis for D and trimming; V, J and clone size are from that table. The sample yields around 99,000 clones, around 82% seen once.

Sequencing was done on a sample of peripheral blood. The V call is TRBV4-3, the J call TRBJ1-2; no definite D call. The source is a human donor in a cohort sampled during active COVID-19. CDR3: CASSQEGSPGKSYGYTF. In DNA, the CDR3 is TGCGCCAGCAGCCAAGAAGGGAGCCCGGGAAAATCCTATGGCTACACCTTC.